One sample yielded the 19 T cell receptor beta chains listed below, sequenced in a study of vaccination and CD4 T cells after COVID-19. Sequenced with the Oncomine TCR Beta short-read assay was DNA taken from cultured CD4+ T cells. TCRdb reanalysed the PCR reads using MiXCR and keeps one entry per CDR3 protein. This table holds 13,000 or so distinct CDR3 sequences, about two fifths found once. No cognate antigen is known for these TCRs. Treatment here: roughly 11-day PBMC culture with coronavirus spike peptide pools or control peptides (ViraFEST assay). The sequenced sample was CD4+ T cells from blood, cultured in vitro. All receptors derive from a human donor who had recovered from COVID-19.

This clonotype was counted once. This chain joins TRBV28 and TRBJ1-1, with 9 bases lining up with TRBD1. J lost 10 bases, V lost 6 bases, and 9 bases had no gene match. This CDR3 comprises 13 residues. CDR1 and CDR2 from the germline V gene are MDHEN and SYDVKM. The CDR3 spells CASSPGQGTGAFF. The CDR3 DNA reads TGTGCCAGCAGCCCGGGACAGGGAACGGGAGCTTTCTTT.

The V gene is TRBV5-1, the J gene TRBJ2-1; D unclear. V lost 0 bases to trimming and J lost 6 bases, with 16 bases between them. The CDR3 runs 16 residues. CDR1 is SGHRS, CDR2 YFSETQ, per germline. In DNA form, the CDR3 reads TGCGCCAGCAGCTTGGACGGCGGCCTACCCCCCAATGAGCAGTTCTTC. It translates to CASSLDGGLPPNEQFF. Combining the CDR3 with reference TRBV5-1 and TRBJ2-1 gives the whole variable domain KAGVTQTPRYLIKTRGQQVTLSCSPISGHRSVSWYQQTPGQGLQFLFEYFSETQRNKGNFPGRFSGRQFSNSRSEMNVSTLELGDSALYLCASSLDGGLPPNEQFFGPGTRLTVL.

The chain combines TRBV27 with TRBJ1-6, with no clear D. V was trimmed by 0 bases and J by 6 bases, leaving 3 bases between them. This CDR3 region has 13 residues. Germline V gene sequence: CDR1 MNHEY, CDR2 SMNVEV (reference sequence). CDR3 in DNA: TGTGCCAGCAGTTTATCGGGTAATTCACCCCTCCACTTT. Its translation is CASSLSGNSPLHF.

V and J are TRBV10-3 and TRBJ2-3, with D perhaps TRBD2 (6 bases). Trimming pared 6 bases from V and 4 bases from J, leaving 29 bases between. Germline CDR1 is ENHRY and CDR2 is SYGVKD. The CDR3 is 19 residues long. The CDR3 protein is CAIRTDGGSFRSPPDTQYF. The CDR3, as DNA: TGTGCCATCAGGACGGACGGAGGGAGTTTTCGGTCCCCCCCAGATACGCAGTATTTT.

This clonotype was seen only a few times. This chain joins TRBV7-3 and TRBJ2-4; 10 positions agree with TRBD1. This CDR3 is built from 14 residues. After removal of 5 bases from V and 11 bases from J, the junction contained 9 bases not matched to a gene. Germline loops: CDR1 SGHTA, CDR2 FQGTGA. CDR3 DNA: TGTGCCAGCAGCCCCGGGACAGGGGCGCGTCTTCAGTACTTC. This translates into CASSPGTGARLQYF. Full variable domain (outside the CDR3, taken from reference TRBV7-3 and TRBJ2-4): GAGVSQTPSNKVTEKGKYVELRCDPISGHTALYWYRQSLGQGPEFLIYFQGTGAADDSGLPNDRFFAVRPEGSVSTLKIQRTERGDSAVYLCASSPGTGARLQYFGAGTRLSVL.

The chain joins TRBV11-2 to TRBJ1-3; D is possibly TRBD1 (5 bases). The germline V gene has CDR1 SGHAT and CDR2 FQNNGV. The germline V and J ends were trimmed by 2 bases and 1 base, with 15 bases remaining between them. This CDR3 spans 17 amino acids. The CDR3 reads CASSLYPRGSSGNTIYF. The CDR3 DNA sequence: TGTGCCAGCAGCTTATACCCTCGGGGCTCATCTGGAAACACCATATATTTT.

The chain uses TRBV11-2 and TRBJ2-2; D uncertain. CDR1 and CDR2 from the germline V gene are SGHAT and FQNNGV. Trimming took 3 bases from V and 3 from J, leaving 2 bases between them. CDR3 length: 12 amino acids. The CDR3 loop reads CASSLYTGELFF. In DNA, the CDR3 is TGTGCCAGCAGCTTGTACACCGGGGAGCTGTTTTTT.

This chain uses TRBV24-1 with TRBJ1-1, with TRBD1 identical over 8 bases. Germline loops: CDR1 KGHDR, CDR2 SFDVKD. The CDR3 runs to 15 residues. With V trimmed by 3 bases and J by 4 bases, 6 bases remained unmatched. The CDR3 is CATSDPDRGGTEAFF. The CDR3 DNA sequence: TGTGCCACCAGTGATCCTGACAGGGGTGGCACTGAAGCTTTCTTT.

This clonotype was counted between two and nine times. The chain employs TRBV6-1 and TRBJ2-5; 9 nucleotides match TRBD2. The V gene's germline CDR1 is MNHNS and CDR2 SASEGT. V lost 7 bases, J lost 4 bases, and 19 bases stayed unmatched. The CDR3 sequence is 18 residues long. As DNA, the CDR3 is TGTGCCAGCACCACATCAGGCGGGAGGGCCCAGGAGGGAGAGACCCAGTACTTC. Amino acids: CASTTSGGRAQEGETQYF.

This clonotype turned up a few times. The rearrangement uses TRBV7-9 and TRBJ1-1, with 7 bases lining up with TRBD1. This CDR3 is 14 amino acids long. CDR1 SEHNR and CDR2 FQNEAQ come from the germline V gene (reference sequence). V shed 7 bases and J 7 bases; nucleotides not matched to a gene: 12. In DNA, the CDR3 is TGTGCCAGCACCCCGGCGGGGCCAGGGGGTGAAGCTTTCTTT. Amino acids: CASTPAGPGGEAFF.

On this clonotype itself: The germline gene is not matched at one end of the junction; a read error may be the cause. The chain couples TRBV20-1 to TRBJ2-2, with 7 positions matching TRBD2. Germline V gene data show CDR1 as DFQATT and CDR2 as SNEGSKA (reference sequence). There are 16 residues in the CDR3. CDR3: CRASLSSGMNTGELFF. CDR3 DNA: TGCAGAGCTAGTCTGTCGAGCGGGATGAACACCGGGGAGCTGTTTTTT.

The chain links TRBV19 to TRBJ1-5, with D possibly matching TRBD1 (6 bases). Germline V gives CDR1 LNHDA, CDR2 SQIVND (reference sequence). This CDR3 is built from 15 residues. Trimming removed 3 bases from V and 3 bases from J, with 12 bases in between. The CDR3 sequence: CASSITGDINQPQHF. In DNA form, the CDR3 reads TGTGCCAGTAGTATCACTGGGGACATCAATCAGCCCCAGCATTTT. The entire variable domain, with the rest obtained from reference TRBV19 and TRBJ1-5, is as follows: DGGITQSPKYLFRKEGQNVTLSCEQNLNHDAMYWYRQDPGQGLRLIYYSQIVNDFQKGDIAEGYSVSREKKESFPLTVTSAQKNPTAFYLCASSITGDINQPQHFGDGTRLSIL.

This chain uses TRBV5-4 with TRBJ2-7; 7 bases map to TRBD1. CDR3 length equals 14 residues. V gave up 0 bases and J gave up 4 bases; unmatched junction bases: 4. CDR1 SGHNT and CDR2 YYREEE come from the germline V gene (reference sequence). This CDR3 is CASSLGQGSYEQYF. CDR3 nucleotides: TGTGCCAGCAGCTTGGGACAGGGTTCTTACGAGCAGTACTTC.

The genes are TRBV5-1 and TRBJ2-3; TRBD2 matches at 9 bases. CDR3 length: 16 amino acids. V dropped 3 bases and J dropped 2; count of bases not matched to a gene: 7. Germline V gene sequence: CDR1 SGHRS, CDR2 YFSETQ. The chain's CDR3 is CASSWLTSGATDTQYF. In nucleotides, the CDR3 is TGCGCCAGCAGCTGGTTGACTAGCGGCGCCACAGATACGCAGTATTTT.

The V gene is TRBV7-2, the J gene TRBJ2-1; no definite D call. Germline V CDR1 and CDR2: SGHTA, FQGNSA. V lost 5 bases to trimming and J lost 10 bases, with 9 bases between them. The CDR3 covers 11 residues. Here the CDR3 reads CASSPGQEQFF. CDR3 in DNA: TGTGCCAGCAGCCCGGGCCAGGAGCAGTTCTTC.

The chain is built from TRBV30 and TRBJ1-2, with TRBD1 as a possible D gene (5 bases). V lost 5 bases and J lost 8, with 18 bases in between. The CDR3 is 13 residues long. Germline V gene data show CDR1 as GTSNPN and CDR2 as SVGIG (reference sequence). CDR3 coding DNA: TGTGCCTGGTTCCGGGACCGACCTATGGGCTACACCTTC. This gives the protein CAWFRDRPMGYTF.

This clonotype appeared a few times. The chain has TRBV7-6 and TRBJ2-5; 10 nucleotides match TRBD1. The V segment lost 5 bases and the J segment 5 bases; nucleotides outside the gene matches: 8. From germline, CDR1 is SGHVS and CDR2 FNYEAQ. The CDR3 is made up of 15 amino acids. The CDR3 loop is CASSPIRTGGETQYF. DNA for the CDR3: TGTGCCAGCAGCCCCATAAGGACAGGGGGGGAGACCCAGTACTTC.

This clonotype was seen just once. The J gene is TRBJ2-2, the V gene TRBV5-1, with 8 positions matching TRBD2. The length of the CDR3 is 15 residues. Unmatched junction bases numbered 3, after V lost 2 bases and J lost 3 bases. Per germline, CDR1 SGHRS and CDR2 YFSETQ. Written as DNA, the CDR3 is TGCGCCAGCAGCTTAGTTAGCGGGGACACCGGGGAGCTGTTTTTT. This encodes CASSLVSGDTGELFF.

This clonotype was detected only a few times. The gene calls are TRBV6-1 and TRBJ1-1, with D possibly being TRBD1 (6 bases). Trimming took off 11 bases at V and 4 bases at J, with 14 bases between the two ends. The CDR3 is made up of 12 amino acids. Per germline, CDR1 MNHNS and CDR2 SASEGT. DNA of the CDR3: TGTGCCTCGGAGGAGGGGGGCACTGAAGCTTTCTTT. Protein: CASEEGGTEAFF.